A selection of T cell receptor beta chains follows, all from one sample in a study of identical twins' blood T cells. TCRdb fed the 5' RACE reads into MiXCR, producing one record per CDR3 protein. The data contain roughly 340,000 distinct CDR3 sequences, 28% of them seen just once; the ten biggest clones take up 5.5% to 6.5%. Sequenced input: PBMCs. The source is a woman between 18 and 55 years old in good health. CDR3s include the opening cysteine and the closing phenylalanine or tryptophan. A D gene is named only where the DNA matches it firmly. Part of the rows lack a size; the others show once, few, many or a class for expanded clones.

d_gene	v_gene	abundance	j_gene	CDR3aa	CDR3nt
NA	TRBV27	NA	TRBJ1-3	CASSKEITGNTIYF	TGTGCCAGCAGCAAAGAGATTACTGGAAACACCATATATTTT
TRBD2	TRBV5-1	NA	TRBJ2-3	CASSWGGSTDTQYF	TGCGCCAGCAGCTGGGGGGGTTCAACAGATACGCAGTATTTT
NA	TRBV5-1	few	TRBJ1-1	CASSLASDREAFF	TGCGCCAGCAGCTTGGCCTCTGACAGGGAAGCTTTCTTT
NA	TRBV7-9	NA	TRBJ1-4	CASSFGLDTLMDEKLFF	TGTGCCAGCAGCTTCGGGTTGGACACACTCATGGATGAAAAACTGTTTTTT
NA	TRBV29-1	many	TRBJ1-5	CSVGTEGNQPQHF	TGCAGCGTTGGCACGGAAGGCAATCAGCCCCAGCATTTT
TRBD2	TRBV5-1	NA	TRBJ2-7	CASSLLGLTSSSYEQYF	TGCGCCAGCAGCTTGTTGGGACTAACCTCGAGCTCCTACGAGCAGTACTTC
TRBD1	TRBV5-1	NA	TRBJ1-1	CASTSQGATTEAFF	TGCGCCAGCACCTCACAGGGGGCCACTACTGAAGCTTTCTTT
NA	TRBV11-2	few	TRBJ2-3	CASSLTVADTQYF	TGTGCCAGCAGCTTAACAGTTGCCGATACGCAGTATTTT
TRBD1	TRBV19	NA	TRBJ1-1	CASSTPGQTEAFF	TGTGCCAGTAGTACCCCGGGACAGACTGAAGCTTTCTTT
NA	TRBV2	once	TRBJ1-2	CASGVLQGLGGYTF	TGTGCCAGCGGTGTTCTACAGGGCCTAGGGGGCTACACCTTC
NA	TRBV7-9	NA	TRBJ2-2	CASSLGFPTTDSTGELFF	TGTGCCAGCAGCTTAGGGTTCCCAACTACCGACAGCACCGGGGAGCTGTTTTTT
TRBD1	TRBV3-1	NA	TRBJ1-6	CASSLGDRANSPLHF	TGTGCCAGCAGCCTTGGGGACAGGGCTAATTCACCCCTCCACTTT
NA	TRBV3-1	many	TRBJ1-1	CASSQGSQVGGAFF	TGTGCCAGCAGCCAAGGCAGTCAGGTTGGAGGAGCTTTCTTT
NA	TRBV28	few	TRBJ1-2	CASSLRLSGYTF	TGTGCCAGCAGTTTAAGGCTTTCGGGCTACACCTTC
NA	TRBV5-1	few	TRBJ1-1	CASSADRRDPEAFF	TGCGCCAGCAGCGCAGATCGTAGGGATCCTGAAGCTTTCTTT
TRBD1	TRBV6-2/TRBV6-3	NA	TRBJ2-2	CASSYAGQGFTGELLF	TGTGCCAGCAGTTACGCAGGACAGGGCTTCACCGGGGAGCTGCTTTTT
NA	TRBV9	NA	TRBJ2-1	CASSVGSFEQFF	TGTGCCAGCAGCGTAGGGAGTTTTGAGCAGTTCTTC
TRBD1	TRBV7-9	few	TRBJ2-5	CASSLTGKETQYF	TGTGCCAGCAGCTTGACAGGGAAGGAGACCCAGTACTTC
TRBD2	TRBV5-6	once	TRBJ2-7	CASSRGTSVYEQYF	TGTGCCAGCAGCCGCGGGACTAGCGTCTACGAGCAGTACTTC
TRBD2	TRBV13	few	TRBJ2-3	CASSPGGTSGTDTQYF	TGTGCCAGCAGCCCTGGGGGGACTAGCGGCACAGATACGCAGTATTTT
NA	TRBV12-3/TRBV12-4	NA	TRBJ1-6	CASSLRPPGENSPLHF	TGTGCCAGCAGCCTCAGGCCGCCAGGGGAGAATTCACCCCTCCACTTT
TRBD2	TRBV2	NA	TRBJ2-7	CASRDLVGGPYEQYF	TGTGCCAGCAGAGATCTAGTGGGAGGGCCCTACGAGCAGTACTTC
NA	TRBV20-1	NA	TRBJ1-2	CSADKEGQGTYGYTF	TGCAGTGCCGACAAAGAGGGGCAGGGGACCTATGGCTACACCTTC
NA	TRBV6-2/TRBV6-3	few	TRBJ2-1	CASKRSPTAYNEQFF	TGTGCCAGCAAACGAAGCCCCACCGCCTACAATGAGCAGTTCTTC
NA	TRBV12-5	NA	TRBJ1-5	CASGLVRDGEVWSPYQPQHF	TGTGCTAGTGGTTTGGTACGGGACGGGGAGGTTTGGTCCCCTTATCAGCCCCAGCATTTT
NA	TRBV23-1	NA	TRBJ2-1	CASPRGGPSYNEQFF	TGCGCCAGCCCACGAGGGGGACCCTCCTACAATGAGCAGTTCTTC
NA	TRBV12-3/TRBV12-4	NA	TRBJ1-4	CASSSSYRAREKLFF	NA
NA	TRBV5-1	few	TRBJ1-2	CASSPNDQRDGYTF	TGCGCCAGCAGCCCTAACGACCAGAGAGATGGCTACACCTTC
NA	TRBV5-1	NA	TRBJ1-1	CASSLVGEKNTEAFF	TGCGCCAGCAGCTTGGTTGGGGAGAAGAACACTGAAGCTTTCTTT
NA	TRBV11-2	NA	TRBJ2-2	CASSFSTTNTGELFF	TGTGCCAGCAGCTTTTCCACCACGAACACCGGGGAGCTGTTTTTT
TRBD1	TRBV9	NA	TRBJ1-1	CASSVNRDRALNTEAFF	TGTGCCAGCAGCGTAAACCGGGACAGGGCCTTGAACACTGAAGCTTTCTTT
NA	TRBV9	NA	TRBJ2-3	CASSRASDTQYF	TGTGCCAGCAGCCGAGCCTCAGATACGCAGTATTTT
TRBD2	TRBV10-3	few	TRBJ2-1	CAIRGLAGVNEQFF	TGTGCCATCAGGGGACTAGCGGGAGTAAATGAGCAGTTCTTC
NA	TRBV9	NA	TRBJ2-7	CASSPRSGHEQYF	TGTGCCAGCAGCCCGCGTTCCGGCCACGAGCAGTACTTC
TRBD2	TRBV7-9	NA	TRBJ2-2	CASSSMAGVTGELFF	TGTGCCAGCAGCTCCATGGCGGGAGTCACCGGGGAGCTGTTTTTT
TRBD1	TRBV3-1	NA	TRBJ1-2	CASRPSPTGGSGYTF	TGTGCCAGCAGACCTTCCCCTACAGGGGGCTCTGGCTACACCTTC
NA	TRBV2	NA	TRBJ1-1	CASSAEANQAFF	TGTGCCAGCAGTGCTGAGGCGAACCAAGCTTTCTTT
TRBD1	TRBV6-5	NA	TRBJ1-6	CASSLGTAFYNSPLHF	TGTGCCAGCAGCTTGGGGACAGCATTCTATAATTCACCCCTCCACTTT
TRBD1	TRBV3-1	NA	TRBJ2-1	CASSKGQVENNEQFF	TGTGCCAGCAGCAAGGGACAGGTCGAAAACAATGAGCAGTTCTTC
TRBD1	TRBV3-1	many	TRBJ1-2	CASSRRQGGYGYTF	TGTGCCAGCAGCCGTCGACAGGGAGGCTATGGCTACACCTTC
TRBD1	TRBV7-9	NA	TRBJ2-3	CASSSSRPRQGEDTQYF	TGTGCCAGCAGCTCCTCTAGGCCGAGACAGGGCGAAGATACGCAGTATTTT
NA	TRBV4-2	NA	TRBJ2-1	CASSRTLDPGYYNEQFF	TGTGCCAGCAGCCGGACCTTAGATCCGGGGTATTACAATGAGCAGTTCTTC
NA	TRBV12-3/TRBV12-4	many	TRBJ1-4	CASSRNEKLFF	TGTGCCAGCAGCCGGAATGAAAAACTGTTTTTT
TRBD2	TRBV20-1	NA	TRBJ2-1	CSAQRSASGSIAWNEQFF	TGCAGTGCTCAGAGGTCGGCTAGCGGGAGTATCGCTTGGAATGAGCAGTTCTTC
TRBD2	TRBV5-1	many	TRBJ2-1	CASSDTSGSSNEQFF	TGCGCCAGCAGCGATACTAGCGGGTCGAGCAATGAGCAGTTCTTC
NA	TRBV5-1	NA	TRBJ2-2	CASSPSAVELFF	TGCGCCAGCAGCCCCAGCGCCGTGGAGCTGTTTTTT
NA	TRBV5-8	NA	TRBJ1-5	CASGPGGNKDQPQHF	TGTGCCAGCGGGCCTGGTGGGAATAAAGATCAGCCCCAGCATTTT
NA	TRBV7-3	NA	TRBJ2-3	CASSSARTLSTDTQYF	TGTGCCAGCAGCTCGGCCAGGACTCTAAGCACAGATACGCAGTATTTT
NA	TRBV5-1	few	TRBJ1-3	CASSYSRVPAGNTIYF	TGCGCCAGCAGCTACTCCAGAGTCCCGGCTGGAAACACCATATATTTT
TRBD1	TRBV9	few	TRBJ1-3	CARSVSGTGVNGNTIYF	TGTGCCCGCAGCGTCTCCGGGACAGGGGTTAATGGAAACACCATATATTTT
NA	TRBV6-6	NA	TRBJ2-1	CASSLRGTYNEQFF	TGTGCCAGCAGCCTACGGGGGACCTACAATGAGCAGTTCTTC
NA	TRBV29-1	many	TRBJ2-7	CSVVHGTYEQYF	TGCAGCGTGGTACACGGGACCTACGAGCAGTACTTC
NA	TRBV30	NA	TRBJ1-1	CAWSDRVRNTEAFF	TGTGCCTGGAGTGACAGGGTCCGGAACACTGAAGCTTTCTTT
NA	TRBV9	NA	TRBJ1-6	CASSVEAANSPLHF	TGTGCCAGCAGCGTAGAGGCAGCTAATTCACCCCTCCACTTT